This is a list of T cell receptor beta chains from one sample in a study of tumor-infiltrating lymphocytes in primary liver carcinoma. TCRdb reprocessed the multiplex PCR reads via MiXCR and lists one record per CDR3 protein. Of about 120,000 distinct CDR3 sequences in the sample, about two thirds were seen once. Sequencing was performed on tumor-adjacent normal liver tissue. These receptors were collected from a woman aged 55-75 years with primary liver carcinoma and hepatitis B virus infection. Both conserved end residues are part of each CDR3. The D gene is left open where the match is weak. Rows give clone size only sometimes, using once, few, many, or a class for an expanded clone.

CDR3aa: CPSSPRLAGGHEQFF; CDR3nt: TGTCCCAGCAGCCCCCGACTAGCGGGGGGGCATGAGCAGTTCTTC; d_gene: TRBD2; abundance: few; j_gene: TRBJ2-1; v_gene: TRBV11-2
CDR3aa: CGNSHSPGGMNTETFF; CDR3nt: TGTGGCAACAGCCACTCTCCTGGTGGAATGAACACCGAAACTTTCTTT; d_gene: NA; abundance: NA; j_gene: TRBJ1-1; v_gene: TRBV11-2
CDR3aa: CASSPRLLSGRDIQYF; CDR3nt: TGTGCCAGCAGCCCCAGGCTACTAAGCGGGAGGGACATTCAGTACTTC; d_gene: TRBD2; abundance: NA; j_gene: TRBJ2-4; v_gene: TRBV11-2
CDR3aa: CSVGQTQDGSHADTLYF; CDR3nt: TGCAGCGTTGGGCAAACCCAGGACGGAAGCCATGCAGATACGCTGTATTTT; d_gene: NA; abundance: NA; j_gene: TRBJ2-3; v_gene: TRBV29-1
CDR3aa: CASSEVCYTQYF; CDR3nt: TGTGCTAGCAGTGAAGTATGCTATACGCAGTATTTT; d_gene: NA; abundance: NA; j_gene: TRBJ2-3; v_gene: TRBV6-1
CDR3aa: CVSSMAGFETQYF; CDR3nt: TGTGTCAGCAGCATGGCGGGATTTGAGACCCAGTACTTC; d_gene: NA; abundance: NA; j_gene: TRBJ2-5; v_gene: TRBV12-3/TRBV12-4
CDR3aa: CSARSRGSGSSYNEQFF; CDR3nt: TGCAGTGCTAGATCCCGTGGGAGCGGTAGCTCCTACAATGAGCAGTTCTTC; d_gene: NA; abundance: once; j_gene: TRBJ2-1; v_gene: TRBV20-1
CDR3aa: CASSLSRSYHEQYF; CDR3nt: TGTGCCAGCAGCTTATCTAGATCCTACCACGAGCAGTACTTC; d_gene: NA; abundance: many; j_gene: TRBJ2-7; v_gene: TRBV13
CDR3aa: CASSEADSESYDYTF; CDR3nt: TGTGCCAGCAGTGAAGCGGACTCAGAGTCCTATGACTACACCTTC; d_gene: NA; abundance: NA; j_gene: TRBJ1-2; v_gene: TRBV6-1
CDR3aa: CIGRGLAGEGGSDTQYF; CDR3nt: TGCATCGGCCGGGGACTAGCGGGAGAAGGGGGCTCAGATACGCAGTATTTT; d_gene: TRBD2; abundance: NA; j_gene: TRBJ2-3; v_gene: TRBV29-1
CDR3aa: CSAPVGDTHYF; CDR3nt: TGTAGCGCTCCCGTGGGGGATACGCATTATTTT; d_gene: NA; abundance: NA; j_gene: TRBJ2-3; v_gene: TRBV29-1
CDR3aa: CASSHGSGGLSDTQHF; CDR3nt: TGCGCCAGCAGCCATGGTAGCGGGGGTTTGTCAGATACGCAGCATTTT; d_gene: NA; abundance: NA; j_gene: TRBJ1-5; v_gene: TRBV11-2
CDR3aa: CAIKGAGDGYTF; CDR3nt: TGTGCCATCAAGGGAGCAGGGGACGGCTACACCTTC; d_gene: NA; abundance: NA; j_gene: TRBJ1-2; v_gene: TRBV2
CDR3aa: CATGTSGWYRIGQFF; CDR3nt: TGTGCCACCGGGACTAGCGGGTGGTACCGAATTGGGCAGTTCTTC; d_gene: TRBD2; abundance: NA; j_gene: TRBJ2-1; v_gene: TRBV10-3
CDR3aa: CASSYRKDRGLVKTQYF; CDR3nt: TGTGCCAGCAGCTACCGAAAGGACAGGGGTCTTGTAAAGACCCAGTACTTC; d_gene: TRBD1; abundance: NA; j_gene: TRBJ2-5; v_gene: TRBV28
CDR3aa: CASSTGGGTGELLF; CDR3nt: TGTGCCAGCAGTACAGGGGGTGGCACCGGAGAGCTGCTTTTT; d_gene: TRBD1; abundance: NA; j_gene: TRBJ2-2; v_gene: TRBV6-1
CDR3aa: CASSRTGSEIMNTEAFF; CDR3nt: TGTGCCAGCAGCCGGACAGGGTCGGAGATCATGAACACTGAAGCTTTCTTT; d_gene: TRBD1; abundance: many; j_gene: TRBJ1-1; v_gene: TRBV4-2
CDR3aa: CSLRRGGEDTEAFF; CDR3nt: TGCAGCCTCCGACGGGGAGGGGAAGACACTGAAGCCTTCTTT; d_gene: NA; abundance: once; j_gene: TRBJ1-1; v_gene: TRBV29-1
CDR3aa: CASSVDQPGIVYNVQFF; CDR3nt: TGTGCCAGCAGCGTAGATCAACCGGGTATAGTCTACAATGTGCAGTTCTTC; d_gene: NA; abundance: NA; j_gene: TRBJ2-1; v_gene: TRBV11-2
CDR3aa: CASSGPERLAGVVNEQFF; CDR3nt: TGTGCCAGCAGCGGCCCAGAAAGACTAGCGGGAGTGGTCAATGAGCAGTTCTTC; d_gene: TRBD2; abundance: NA; j_gene: TRBJ2-1; v_gene: TRBV9
CDR3aa: CARSTNRGRVPGYTF; CDR3nt: TGTGCCAGGAGCACTAACAGAGGAAGAGTACCTGGCTACACCTTC; d_gene: NA; abundance: NA; j_gene: TRBJ1-2; v_gene: TRBV12-3/TRBV12-4
CDR3aa: CSVQESYYEQFF; CDR3nt: TGCAGCGTACAAGAATCCTACTATGAGCAGTTCTTC; d_gene: NA; abundance: once; j_gene: TRBJ2-1; v_gene: TRBV29-1
CDR3aa: CASCAESGRIYEQYF; CDR3nt: TGTGCCAGCTGTGCAGAGAGCGGTAGAATCTACGAGCAGTACTTC; d_gene: NA; abundance: NA; j_gene: TRBJ2-7; v_gene: TRBV6-1
CDR3aa: CVSSSKWGPRTSSIF; CDR3nt: TGTGTCAGCAGCTCCAAGTGGGGGCCGCGCACCTCGTCTATCTTT; d_gene: NA; abundance: NA; j_gene: TRBJ1-1; v_gene: TRBV28
CDR3aa: CAITESSYNEQFF; CDR3nt: TGTGCCATCACGGAAAGCTCCTACAATGAGCAGTTCTTC; d_gene: NA; abundance: many; j_gene: TRBJ2-1; v_gene: TRBV10-3
CDR3aa: CRVVTVYELYF; CDR3nt: TGCAGAGTTGTGACGGTCTACGAGCTGTACTTC; d_gene: NA; abundance: NA; j_gene: TRBJ2-7; v_gene: TRBV29-1
CDR3aa: CVSSLISGQGTGELFF; CDR3nt: TGTGTCAGCAGCTTGATCTCGGGACAGGGAACCGGGGAGCTGTTTTTT; d_gene: TRBD1; abundance: NA; j_gene: TRBJ2-2; v_gene: TRBV5-6
CDR3aa: CANSPEGAGANYEQYF; CDR3nt: TGTGCCAACAGTCCTGAGGGGGCAGGAGCGAACTACGAGCAGTACTTC; d_gene: TRBD1; abundance: NA; j_gene: TRBJ2-7; v_gene: TRBV6-2/TRBV6-3
CDR3aa: CSVVRGTNSYEQFF; CDR3nt: TGCAGCGTTGTGAGGGGGACCAATTCCTATGAGCAGTTCTTC; d_gene: NA; abundance: NA; j_gene: TRBJ2-1; v_gene: TRBV29-1
CDR3aa: CVSSYDRVDTRELFF; CDR3nt: TGTGTCAGCAGTTACGACAGGGTAGACACCCGGGAGCTGTTTTTT; d_gene: TRBD1; abundance: once; j_gene: TRBJ2-2; v_gene: TRBV6-2/TRBV6-3
CDR3aa: CSVGETYSYNEHFF; CDR3nt: TGCAGCGTTGGGGAGACCTACTCCTACAATGAGCACTTCTTC; d_gene: NA; abundance: NA; j_gene: TRBJ2-1; v_gene: TRBV29-1
CDR3aa: CASSWNSGANVLTF; CDR3nt: TGTGCCAGCAGCTGGAACTCTGGGGCCAACGTCCTGACTTTC; d_gene: NA; abundance: once; j_gene: TRBJ2-6; v_gene: TRBV11-1
CDR3aa: CASSLVAAGNTEAFF; CDR3nt: TGTGCCAGCAGTTTGGTGGCGGCGGGGAACACTGAAGCTTTCTTT; d_gene: NA; abundance: many; j_gene: TRBJ1-1; v_gene: TRBV12-3/TRBV12-4
CDR3aa: CASSSMTGLNTEAFF; CDR3nt: TGTGCCAGCAGCTCAATGACAGGGCTGAACACTGAAGCTTTCTTT; d_gene: TRBD1; abundance: once; j_gene: TRBJ1-1; v_gene: TRBV13
CDR3aa: CPSSWTWMNTEAFF; CDR3nt: TGTCCCAGCAGTTGGACATGGATGAACACTGAAGCTTTCTTT; d_gene: NA; abundance: NA; j_gene: TRBJ1-1; v_gene: TRBV6-5
CDR3aa: CASTGLLLGETQYF; CDR3nt: TGTGCCAGCACGGGACTATTACTTGGGGAGACCCAGTACTTC; d_gene: TRBD2; abundance: many; j_gene: TRBJ2-5; v_gene: TRBV6-1
CDR3aa: CASSTTGARGSHEQYF; CDR3nt: TGTGCCAGCAGTACTACAGGGGCCCGCGGCTCCCACGAGCAGTACTTT; d_gene: TRBD1; abundance: NA; j_gene: TRBJ2-7; v_gene: TRBV6-1